The 19 T cell receptor beta chains below all came from one sample that was sequenced in a study of blood T cell repertoires in COVID-19. Some clones are missing from TCRdb's copy, which holds only in-frame ones; the method was immunoSEQ multiplex PCR. The sample holds 220,000 or so clones, more than 65% seen once. Sequenced sample: peripheral blood. These TCRs come from a woman in her twenties or thirties who had recovered from COVID-19.

The rearrangement joins TRBV18 to TRBJ2-7; 11 nucleotides align to TRBD2. J lost 2 bases, V lost 6 bases, and 3 bases had no gene match. This CDR3 has 14 amino acids. The V gene's germline CDR1 is KGHSH and CDR2 LQKENI. This CDR3 reads CASSLAGGPYEQYF. Here the CDR3 DNA reads TGTGCCAGCTCCTTAGCGGGAGGGCCCTACGAGCAGTACTTC.

This clone occurred once. The chain links TRBV4-2 to TRBJ2-1, with 7 bases identical to TRBD1. Germline-derived CDR1 and CDR2 are LGHNA and YNFKEQ. V lost 0 bases, J lost 7 bases, and 9 bases stayed unmatched. CDR3 size: 16 residues. The chain's CDR3 is CASSQESDRVWNEQFF. CDR3 coding DNA: TGTGCCAGCAGCCAAGAGAGTGACAGGGTATGGAATGAGCAGTTCTTC.

The gene calls are TRBV24-1 and TRBJ2-3; D perhaps matches TRBD1 (5 bases). V was cut by 8 bases and J by 2 bases, with 10 bases left in between. The germline CDR1 and CDR2 sequences are KGHDR and SFDVKD. CDR3 length equals 13 residues. The CDR3 nucleotides read TGTGCCACCAAAGGCAGGGACACAGATACGCAGTATTTT. Its translation: CATKGRDTDTQYF.

The chain has TRBV7-9 and TRBJ2-1, with D tentatively TRBD2 (6 bases). Germline V gene data show CDR1 as SEHNR and CDR2 as FQNEAQ (reference sequence). With 5 bases removed from V and 4 bases from J, the gap between germline ends came to 9 bases. This CDR3 is built from 13 residues. The chain's CDR3 is CASSPTSYNEQFF. In DNA form, the CDR3 reads TGTGCCAGCAGCCCGACTAGTTACAATGAGCAGTTCTTC. Supplemented by reference TRBV7-9 and TRBJ2-1, the full variable domain reads DTGVSQNPRHKITKRGQNVTFRCDPISEHNRLYWYRQTLGQGPEFLTYFQNEAQLEKSRLLSDRFSAERPKGSFSTLEIQRTEQGDSAMYLCASSPTSYNEQFFGPGTRLTVL.

The V and J genes are TRBV2 and TRBJ1-2; TRBD1 matches at 7 bases. V gave up 7 bases and J gave up 7 bases; unmatched junction bases: 9. This CDR3 region has 13 residues. In germline, CDR1 is SNHLY, CDR2 FYNNEI. CDR3 DNA: TGTGCCAGCATCCGCGGACAGGAGCTTGGCTACACCTTC. It is translated as CASIRGQELGYTF.

The chain is built from TRBV27 and TRBJ2-2, with D perhaps matching TRBD2 (5 bases). This CDR3 is built from 17 residues. V shed 3 bases and J shed 1 base, with 15 bases lying between them. Germline V CDR1 and CDR2: MNHEY, SMNVEV (reference sequence). The DNA for the CDR3 is TGTGCCAGCAGTTTCATAAGCGGCAGAATGAACACCGGGGAGCTGTTTTTT. It is translated as CASSFISGRMNTGELFF.

The chain recombines TRBV18 with TRBJ2-1; 7 bases map to TRBD1. The CDR3 sequence is 15 residues long. CDR1 and CDR2 (germline): KGHSH, LQKENI. V lost 3 bases, J lost 6 bases, and 8 bases stayed unmatched. The CDR3 DNA reads TGTGCCAGCTCACCTCAAGGGGACAGTCTCAATGAGCAGTTCTTC. Its translation: CASSPQGDSLNEQFF.

The chain is built from TRBV5-1 and TRBJ2-1; 9 bases agree with TRBD2. This CDR3 spans 16 amino acids. Trimming removed 3 bases from V and 5 bases from J; junction bases left unmatched: 9. Germline values: CDR1 SGHRS, CDR2 YFSETQ. The CDR3 sequence is CASSSLGLASHNEQFF. The CDR3 region has the DNA TGCGCCAGCAGCTCCCTAGGACTAGCGTCCCACAATGAGCAGTTCTTC.

V and J are TRBV10-3 and TRBJ2-7, with TRBD2 identical over 11 bases. Trimming removed 3 bases from V and 2 bases from J; junction bases left unmatched: 3. The germline V gene encodes CDR1 ENHRY and CDR2 SYGVKD. The CDR3 totals 15 residues. CDR3 in amino acids: CAISDGLAGPYEQYF. Written as DNA, the CDR3 is TGTGCCATCAGTGACGGACTAGCGGGTCCCTACGAGCAGTACTTC.

The chain is built from TRBV10-3 and TRBJ2-3; possible D gene TRBD1, 5 bases. The CDR3 spans 14 residues. Germline CDR1 ENHRY, CDR2 SYGVKD. The V and J ends lost 4 bases and 1 base respectively, with 9 bases between them. Here the CDR3 DNA reads TGTGCCATCAGTGGGGGCAGGGGCACAGATACGCAGTATTTT. The encoded protein is CAISGGRGTDTQYF.

J is TRBJ2-1 and V is TRBV5-8; 8 bases align to TRBD2. V dropped 7 bases and J dropped 8; count of bases not matched to a gene: 8. The germline CDR1 and CDR2 sequences are SGHTS and YDEGEE. The CDR3 totals 13 residues. CDR3 protein: CASASGSLDEQFF. CDR3 bases: TGTGCCAGCGCCAGCGGGAGTTTGGATGAGCAGTTCTTC.

The chain combines TRBV5-1 with TRBJ2-1; 10 bases match TRBD2. This CDR3 is built from 16 residues. The germline V gene encodes CDR1 SGHRS and CDR2 YFSETQ. V was clipped by 4 bases and J by 4 bases; unmatched bases: 8. The CDR3 bases are TGCGCCAGCAGCCAGAGTCCTAGCGGGGGATACAATGAGCAGTTCTTC. This gives the protein CASSQSPSGGYNEQFF.

The chain joins TRBV5-4 to TRBJ1-4; 10 nucleotides match TRBD1. Germline values: CDR1 SGHNT, CDR2 YYREEE (reference sequence). V lost 3 bases to trimming and J lost 2 bases; unmatched junction nucleotides: 7. The length of the CDR3 is 17 residues. The CDR3 sequence is CASSSRDRGSTNEKLFF. In nucleotides, the CDR3 is TGTGCCAGCAGCTCCCGGGACAGGGGCTCGACTAATGAAAAACTGTTTTTT.

The chain combines TRBV7-9 with TRBJ2-1; 8 bases line up with TRBD2. Germline assignment: CDR1 SEHNR and CDR2 FQNEAQ (reference sequence). Trimming took 5 bases from V and 14 from J; bases not matched to a gene: 8. The CDR3 loop spans 12 amino acids. The CDR3 sequence is CASSKLAVGKFF. The CDR3 coding sequence is TGTGCCAGCAGCAAACTAGCGGTCGGGAAGTTCTTC.

The chain links TRBV15 to TRBJ2-7; D not certain. Deletions cut 0 bases from V and 6 bases from J, with 6 bases between. Per germline, CDR1 LNHNV and CDR2 YYDKDF (reference sequence). The CDR3 is 12 residues long. CDR3 residues: CATSRDRSEQYF. CDR3 in DNA: TGTGCCACCAGCAGAGACAGATCCGAGCAGTACTTC.

The rearrangement links TRBV3-1 (or the pseudogene TRBV3-2) to TRBJ2-1, with TRBD1 matching over 8 bases. Germline V gene lookup returns CDR1 LGHDT and CDR2 YNNKEL (reference sequence). CDR3 length equals 16 residues. V trimming: 0 bases; J trimming: 3 bases; junction bases outside the gene matches: 4. The CDR3 sequence: CASSQDRTGYYNEQFF. In DNA, the CDR3 is TGTGCCAGCAGCCAAGATCGGACAGGGTACTACAATGAGCAGTTCTTC.

The chain combines TRBV5-4 with TRBJ2-3; D remains ambiguous. The germline V gene encodes CDR1 SGHNT and CDR2 YYREEE (reference sequence). The V gene lost 0 bases and the J gene lost 7 bases, with 6 bases spanning the gap. This CDR3 comprises 12 residues. The chain's CDR3 is CASSLVENTQYF. CDR3 bases: TGTGCCAGCAGCTTGGTGGAGAATACGCAGTATTTT.

The chain employs TRBV6-2 or TRBV6-3 and TRBJ1-5; D gene ambiguous. V was shortened by 0 bases and J by 0 bases, with 15 bases between the two germline ends. The V gene's germline CDR1 is MNHEY and CDR2 SVGEGT. CDR3 size: 18 residues. The CDR3 coding sequence is TGTGCCAGCAGTTACTCGCTCGGCGGAACGATTAGCAATCAGCCCCAGCATTTT. The encoded protein is CASSYSLGGTISNQPQHF.

This clone was seen a single time. The chain carries TRBV28 and TRBJ1-5, with 8 bases matching TRBD1. This CDR3 has 15 amino acids. The germline V gene has CDR1 MDHEN and CDR2 SYDVKM. The J segment lost 3 bases and the V segment lost 5 bases, leaving 6 bases of the junction unmatched. The CDR3 region has the DNA TGTGCCAGCAGTGGACAGGGCTTCCTCAATCAGCCCCAGCATTTT. It is translated as CASSGQGFLNQPQHF.